The clone carrying this T cell receptor beta chain occurred many times. No antigen is known for it. Researchers took RNA transcripts and amplified the TCR beta CDR3 regions from them. HTBI primers were employed in a first-round RT-PCR of the TCR CDR3. TCRdb processed the multiplex PCR reads anew with MiXCR; each CDR3 protein has one entry. The data contain around 620,000 distinct CDR3 sequences, roughly 15% of them singletons. The data are from a study of T cells in Graves' hyperthyroidism and ophthalmopathy. Overall study: Before treatment of any kind, peripheral blood was taken at initial diagnosis. Points from the study as a whole: Researchers found most expanded thyroid clonotypes above 0.001 in blood as well.

The ends were cut back, 2 bases at V and 5 bases at J, with 12 bases in the middle. This CDR3 is 14 amino acids long. The germline V gene has CDR1 SGHTA and CDR2 FQGNSA. Stable Graves' hyperthyroidism denoted no ophthalmopathy progression over 18 months. Based on clinical symptoms, serum thyroxine and TRAb, thyroid ultrasound and orbital computed tomography, diagnoses were reached. The specimen was blood. The chain uses TRBV7-2 and TRBJ1-1; no definite D call. The receptor was isolated from a woman in her 30s with Graves' hyperthyroidism. CDR3 coding DNA: TGTGCCAGCAGCTTACGTAGCGGGCGGACTGAAGCTTTCTTT. Its translation: CASSLRSGRTEAFF.